These 21 T cell receptor beta chains came from one sample sequenced in a study of T-cell memory formation after mild COVID-19. TCRdb called the 5' RACE reads again in MiXCR, with one record for every CDR3 protein. The table shows over 150,000 distinct CDR3 sequences, with less than 20% occurring only once. The source material was PBMCs or a T cell subset sorted from them (not recorded which). The origin of the receptors is a man between 18 and 29 years old who had mild COVID-19 (a few samples of this study predate the infection). Cell type and time point are not known.

The chain is built from TRBV2 and TRBJ1-1, with D unclear. There are 13 residues in the CDR3. The V end lost 6 bases, the J end lost 0 bases, and 8 bases lay between the germline ends. The germline V gene encodes CDR1 SNHLY and CDR2 FYNNEI. CDR3 in DNA: TGTGCCAGCAGGAGGGAGGTGAACACTGAAGCTTTCTTT. This translates into CASRREVNTEAFF.

This clonotype has a count of ten or more. This sequence joins TRBV20-1 and TRBJ2-2; D remains unclear. Germline lookup yields CDR1 DFQATT and CDR2 SNEGSKA (reference sequence). Between the trimmed V and J ends, which lost 6 bases and 0 bases, there was a span of 14 bases. CDR3 length equals 15 residues. CDR3 sequence (DNA): TGCAGTGCCCCTGATGTAGGGCCGAACACCGGGGAGCTGTTTTTT. Amino acid sequence: CSAPDVGPNTGELFF.

This clonotype was picked up a small number of times. The CDR3 region is CASREQGPGGYTF. CDR3 in DNA: TGTGCCAGTAGGGAACAGGGGCCAGGAGGCTACACCTTC. The genes are TRBV19 and TRBJ1-2; TRBD1 matches at 7 bases. Germline CDR1 reads LNHDA; CDR2 reads SQIVND (reference sequence). With 6 bases clipped from V and 8 bases from J, the junction kept 9 bases outside the gene matches. The CDR3 loop spans 13 amino acids.

This clonotype was seen just once. The chain links TRBV7-3 to TRBJ2-1; D could derive from TRBD1 or TRBD2 (5 bases each). Germline values: CDR1 SGHTA, CDR2 FQGTGA. V lost 2 bases and J 9 bases, leaving 8 bases between the germline ends. This CDR3 is 12 amino acids long. DNA for the CDR3: TGTGCCAGCAGCTTACCCGGGGCTGAGCAGTTCTTC. This encodes CASSLPGAEQFF.

This clonotype was detected a few times. This chain uses TRBV29-1 with TRBJ1-1, with a possible D match to TRBD1 (5 bases). The V and J ends lost 7 bases and 0 bases respectively, with 18 bases between them. Looked up from germline, CDR1 is SQVTM and CDR2 is ANQGSEA. This CDR3 contains 15 residues. The CDR3 region has the DNA TGCAGCGGAAGGGGCGGCTGGGGTATGAACACTGAAGCTTTCTTT. Translated, it gives CSGRGGWGMNTEAFF.

This clonotype was counted a few times. V gene TRBV5-1 combines with J gene TRBJ2-7, with D possibly matching TRBD2 (5 bases). The CDR3 loop spans 15 amino acids. Per the germline V gene, CDR1 is SGHRS and CDR2 is YFSETQ. The V and J ends lost 6 bases and 6 bases respectively, with 22 bases between them. The CDR3 sequence: CASKGESPGSGEQYF. The CDR3 DNA is TGCGCCAGCAAGGGAGAAAGTCCGGGTTCGGGCGAGCAGTACTTC.

V gene TRBV5-6 combines with J gene TRBJ2-1; D tentatively reads TRBD1 or TRBD2 (5 bases each). The CDR3 totals 14 residues. Germline CDR1 and CDR2: SGHDT and YYEEEE. With 0 bases removed from V and 9 bases from J, the gap between germline ends came to 13 bases. The CDR3 protein is CASSLGGFGTEQFF. CDR3 coding DNA: TGTGCCAGCAGCTTGGGGGGGTTTGGGACTGAGCAGTTCTTC.

This clonotype was observed a handful of times. The V call is TRBV7-8, the J call TRBJ1-2; 7 bases line up with TRBD1. The V segment lost 3 bases and the J segment 3 bases; nucleotides outside the gene matches: 4. This CDR3 has 14 amino acids. Germline values: CDR1 SGHVS, CDR2 FQNEAQ. CDR3 loop: CASSFDRVDYGYTF. The CDR3 DNA reads TGTGCCAGCAGCTTTGACAGGGTGGACTATGGCTACACCTTC.

The table lists this clonotype with many counts. The CDR3 spells CASRDSTDTQYF. In DNA form, the CDR3 reads TGCGCCAGCAGGGACAGCACAGATACGCAGTATTTT. The chain uses TRBV5-1 and TRBJ2-3; D is unresolved. Trimming left V 5 bases short and J 0 bases short, with 4 bases between. There are 12 residues in the CDR3. Germline V gives CDR1 SGHRS, CDR2 YFSETQ.

This chain connects TRBV7-9 to TRBJ2-1; D is perhaps TRBD1 (6 bases). This CDR3 is 13 amino acids long. Germline CDR1 is SEHNR and CDR2 is FQNEAQ (reference sequence). Trimming removed 2 bases from V and 10 bases from J, with 12 bases in between. The CDR3 is CASSLPRGYEQFF. CDR3 in DNA: TGTGCCAGCAGCTTACCCAGGGGTTACGAGCAGTTCTTC.

The gene calls are TRBV27 and TRBJ1-1, with 7 bases that match TRBD1. The V gene's germline CDR1 is MNHEY and CDR2 SMNVEV (reference sequence). CDR3 length: 12 amino acids. Germline trimming cut 6 bases from V and 7 bases from J; bases unmatched to any gene: 5. In DNA, the CDR3 is TGTGCCAGCAGAAACAGGGGTCTTGAAGCTTTCTTT. This codes for CASRNRGLEAFF.

This clonotype was counted a few times. J is TRBJ1-2 and V is TRBV11-2; D unclear. This CDR3 is built from 13 residues. The germline gives CDR1 SGHAT, CDR2 FQNNGV. V lost 1 base and J lost 4, with 7 bases in between. The CDR3 region is CASSLGPSYGYTF. The CDR3 nucleotides are TGTGCCAGCAGCTTAGGCCCTTCCTATGGCTACACCTTC.

This clonotype has just a few counts. The rearrangement links TRBV20-1 to TRBJ1-1; D call uncertain. V lost 3 bases and J lost 3, with 8 bases in between. CDR1 is DFQATT, CDR2 SNEGSKA, per germline (reference sequence). This CDR3 has 12 residues. The CDR3 nucleotides are TGCAGTGCTAGCGAGGCAGACACTGAAGCTTTCTTT. Its translation is CSASEADTEAFF.

This clonotype was observed a few times. The chain recombines TRBV5-1 with TRBJ1-1; D might be TRBD1 (5 bases). CDR3 length: 14 amino acids. V was cut by 2 bases and J by 1 base, with 9 bases left in between. Germline CDR1 is SGHRS and CDR2 is YFSETQ. CDR3 in amino acids: CASSFQTANTEAFF. DNA for the CDR3: TGCGCCAGCAGCTTTCAGACAGCGAACACTGAAGCTTTCTTT.

The DNA for the CDR3 is TGTGCCAGCAGCGTCCTAGCGGGGGGGGTCGAGACCCAGTACTTC. Protein: CASSVLAGGVETQYF. The rearrangement joins TRBV9 to TRBJ2-5; 12 bases fit TRBD2. V shed 2 bases, J shed 5 bases, and the junction held 4 bases outside the gene matches. Germline CDR1 is SGDLS and CDR2 is YYNGEE. The length of the CDR3 is 15 residues.

This clonotype was recorded at least ten times. The V call is TRBV29-1, the J call TRBJ2-3, with unresolved D. CDR1 SQVTM and CDR2 ANQGSEA come from the germline V gene. V was pared by 1 base and J by 6 bases, with 5 bases between. The CDR3 spans 11 residues. Here the CDR3 reads CSVEGVDTQYF. In DNA form, the CDR3 reads TGCAGCGTTGAAGGTGTGGATACGCAGTATTTT.

The V gene is TRBV29-1, the J gene TRBJ1-1; D is ambiguous. This CDR3 has 12 residues. From germline, CDR1 is SQVTM and CDR2 ANQGSEA. Trimming took off 6 bases at V and 0 bases at J, with 8 bases between the two ends. CDR3 nucleotides: TGCAGCGTAAATACCATGAACACTGAAGCTTTCTTT. Protein sequence: CSVNTMNTEAFF. Looking up the rest from reference TRBV29-1 and TRBJ1-1 gives the full variable domain: SAVISQKPSRDICQRGTSLTIQCQVDSQVTMMFWYRQQPGQSLTLIATANQGSEATYESGFVIDKFPISRPNLTFSTLTVSNMSPEDSSIYLCSVNTMNTEAFFGQGTRLTVV.

This chain links TRBV20-1 with TRBJ2-1; no firm D call. The CDR3 totals 14 residues. Trimming left V 0 bases short and J 4 bases short, with 10 bases between. The germline V gene has CDR1 DFQATT and CDR2 SNEGSKA (reference sequence). CDR3 nucleotide sequence: TGCAGTGCTAGAGATAATTCCCGGTACAATGAGCAGTTCTTC. This translates into CSARDNSRYNEQFF.

This clonotype was picked up a small number of times. CDR3 DNA sequence: TGCAGTGCTAGAGTAGGCAGGGCCACAGATACGCAGTATTTT. Its protein is CSARVGRATDTQYF. V is TRBV20-1 and J is TRBJ2-3, with D perhaps matching TRBD1 (5 bases). Trimming left V 1 base short and J 2 bases short, with 10 bases between. This CDR3 is 14 amino acids long. CDR1 is DFQATT, CDR2 SNEGSKA, per germline (reference sequence).

The rearrangement joins TRBV12-3 or TRBV12-4 to TRBJ2-7; the match to TRBD1 covers 7 bases. The CDR3 loop spans 14 amino acids. V lost 5 bases, J lost 5 bases, and 9 bases stayed unmatched. The CDR3 coding sequence is TGTGCCAGCAGTATCGTCGGGACAGTGGACGAGCAGTACTTC. Translation: CASSIVGTVDEQYF.

This clonotype was recorded a few times. The chain recombines TRBV7-8 with TRBJ2-7, with 9 bases that match TRBD2. Trimming removed 3 bases from V and 6 bases from J; junction bases left unmatched: 0. Germline V gene lookup returns CDR1 SGHVS and CDR2 FQNEAQ. CDR3 length: 12 amino acids. CDR3 DNA: TGTGCCAGCAGCTTTAGCGGGGGCGAGCAGTACGTC. This encodes CASSFSGGEQYV.